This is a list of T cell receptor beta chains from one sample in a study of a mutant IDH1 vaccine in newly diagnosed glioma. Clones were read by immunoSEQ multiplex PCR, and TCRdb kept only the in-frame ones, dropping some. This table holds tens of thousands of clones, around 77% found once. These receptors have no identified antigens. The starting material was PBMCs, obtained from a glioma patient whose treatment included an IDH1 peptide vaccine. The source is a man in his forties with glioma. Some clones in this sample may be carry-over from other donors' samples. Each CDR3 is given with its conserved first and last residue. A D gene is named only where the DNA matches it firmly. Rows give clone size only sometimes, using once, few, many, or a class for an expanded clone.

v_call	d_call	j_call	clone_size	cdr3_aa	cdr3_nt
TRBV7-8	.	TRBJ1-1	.	CASSSTVNTEAFF	TGTGCCAGCAGCTCCACGGTCAACACTGAAGCTTTCTTT
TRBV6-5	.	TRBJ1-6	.	CAARGSYNSPLHF	TGTGCCGCCAGGGGTTCCTATAATTCACCCCTCCACTTT
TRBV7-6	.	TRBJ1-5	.	CASSPRPGENQPQHF	TGTGCCAGCAGCCCGAGACCCGGGGAGAATCAGCCCCAGCATTTT
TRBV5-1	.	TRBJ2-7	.	CASSLGGLADSYEQYF	TGCGCCAGCAGCTTGGGGGGGCTGGCGGATTCCTACGAGCAGTACTTC
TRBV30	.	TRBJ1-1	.	CAWSVLTEAFF	TGTGCCTGGAGTGTACTAACAGAAGCTTTCTTT
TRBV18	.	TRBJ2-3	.	CASSPSTAASTDTQYF	TGTGCCAGCTCACCATCTACAGCGGCAAGCACAGATACGCAGTATTTT
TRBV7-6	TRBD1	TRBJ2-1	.	CASSLAGTGGNEQFF	TGTGCCAGCAGCTTAGCGGGGACAGGGGGCAATGAGCAGTTCTTC
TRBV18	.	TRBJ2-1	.	CASSLRDPRQFF	TGTGCCAGCTCACTCCGGGACCCCAGGCAGTTCTTC
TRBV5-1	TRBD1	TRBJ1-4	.	CASSLGGQEIEKLFF	TGCGCCAGCAGCTTGGGGGGACAGGAGATTGAAAAACTGTTTTTT
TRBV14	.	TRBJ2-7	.	CASSPLKGPYEQYF	TGTGCCAGCAGCCCCCTGAAGGGGCCCTACGAGCAGTACTTC
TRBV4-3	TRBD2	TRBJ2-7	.	CASSLLWTRRVNEQYF	TGCGCCAGCAGCCTCCTTTGGACTAGGAGGGTTAACGAGCAGTACTTC
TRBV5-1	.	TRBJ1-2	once	CASSLGQGGGYTF	TGCGCCAGCAGCTTGGGCCAGGGCGGTGGCTACACCTTC
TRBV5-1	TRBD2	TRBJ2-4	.	CASSLIRTSGGGAKNIQYF	TGCGCCAGCAGCTTGATTCGGACTAGCGGGGGGGGTGCCAAAAACATTCAGTACTTC
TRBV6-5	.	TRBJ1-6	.	CASQSVPSRSPLHF	TGTGCCTCCCAATCGGTCCCATCCCGATCACCCCTCCACTTT
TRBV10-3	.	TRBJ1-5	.	CAISEDRGGYQPQHF	TGTGCCATCAGTGAGGACCGAGGAGGCTATCAGCCCCAGCATTTT
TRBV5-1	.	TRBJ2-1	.	CASTPYPGDNEQFF	TGCGCCAGCACCCCTTACCCAGGGGACAATGAGCAGTTCTTC
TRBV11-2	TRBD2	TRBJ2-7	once	CASSARGGGSPYEQYF	TGTGCCAGCAGCGCACGAGGCGGGGGATCCCCCTACGAGCAGTACTTC
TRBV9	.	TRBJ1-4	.	CASSVDGSEKLFF	TGTGCCAGCAGCGTAGATGGCAGTGAAAAACTGTTTTTT
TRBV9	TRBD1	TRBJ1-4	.	CASSVGQGATNEKLFF	TGTGCCAGCAGCGTAGGACAGGGGGCAACTAATGAAAAACTGTTTTTT
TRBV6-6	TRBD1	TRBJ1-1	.	CASSPRGANTEAFF	TGTGCCAGCAGTCCCAGGGGGGCGAACACTGAAGCTTTCTTT
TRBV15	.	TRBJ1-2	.	CATSRIDYQDDYGYTF	TGTGCCACCAGCAGAATCGACTATCAAGACGACTATGGCTACACCTTC
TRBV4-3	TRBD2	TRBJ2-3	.	CASSQDLAGGADTQYF	TGCGCCAGCAGCCAAGATCTAGCGGGGGGGGCAGATACGCAGTATTTT
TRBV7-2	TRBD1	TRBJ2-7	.	CASSRRDSSYEQYF	TGTGCCAGCAGCCGCCGGGACAGTTCTTACGAGCAGTACTTC
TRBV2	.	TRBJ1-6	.	CASSGGVIGSPLHF	TGTGCCAGCAGTGGGGGGGTCATAGGGTCACCCCTCCACTTT
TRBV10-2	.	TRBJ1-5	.	CASRQGGNNQPQHF	TGCGCCAGCAGACAGGGAGGAAACAATCAGCCCCAGCATTTT
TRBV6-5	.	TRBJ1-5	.	CASSYSTSSNQPQHF	TGTGCCAGCAGTTACTCGACCAGCAGCAATCAGCCCCAGCATTTT
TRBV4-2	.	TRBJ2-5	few	CASSQDHQGGQETQYF	TGTGCCAGCAGCCAAGATCATCAGGGGGGGCAAGAGACCCAGTACTTC
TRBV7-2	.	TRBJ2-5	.	CASSLGGRPAGRQETQYF	TGTGCCAGCAGCTTAGGGGGGAGACCGGCAGGTCGCCAAGAGACCCAGTACTTC
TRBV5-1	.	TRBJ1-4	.	CASSSFFATNEKLFF	TGCGCCAGCAGCTCATTTTTTGCAACTAATGAAAAACTGTTTTTT
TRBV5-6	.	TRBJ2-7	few	CASSSGPPGSSYEQYF	TGTGCCAGCAGCTCGGGTCCCCCAGGTAGCTCCTACGAGCAGTACTTC
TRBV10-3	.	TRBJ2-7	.	CAISGTYEQYF	TGTGCCATCAGTGGGACTTACGAGCAGTACTTC
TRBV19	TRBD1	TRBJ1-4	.	CASSDRVGEKLFF	TGTGCCAGTTCCGACAGGGTAGGCGAAAAACTGTTTTTT
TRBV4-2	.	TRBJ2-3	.	CASSQQRGGADTQYF	TGTGCCAGCAGCCAACAGCGAGGCGGGGCAGATACGCAGTATTTT
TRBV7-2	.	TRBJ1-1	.	CASSLMWESWAEAFF	TGTGCCAGCAGCTTAATGTGGGAAAGCTGGGCTGAAGCTTTCTTT
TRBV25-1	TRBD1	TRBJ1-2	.	CASRTHGGGQGNYTF	TGTGCCAGCAGAACCCACGGGGGGGGACAGGGTAACTACACCTTC
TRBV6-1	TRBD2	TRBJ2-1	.	CASSEGLSGGPSSYNEQFF	TGTGCCAGCAGTGAAGGTCTTAGCGGGGGGCCGAGCTCCTACAATGAGCAGTTCTTC
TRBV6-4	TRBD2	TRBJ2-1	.	CASSAGTSDYNEQFF	TGTGCCAGCAGCGCCGGGACTAGCGACTACAATGAGCAGTTCTTC
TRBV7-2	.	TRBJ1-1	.	CASTPQPRVNTEAFF	TGTGCCAGCACCCCCCAGCCCCGGGTAAACACTGAAGCTTTCTTT
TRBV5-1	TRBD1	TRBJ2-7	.	CASSLVGTDGDEQYF	TGCGCCAGCAGCTTGGTAGGGACAGACGGGGACGAGCAGTACTTC
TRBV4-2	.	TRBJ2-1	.	CASSQGMGSPYNEQFF	TGTGCCAGCAGCCAAGGAATGGGGTCCCCCTACAATGAGCAGTTCTTC
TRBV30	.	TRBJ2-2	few	CAWSTSLTGELFF	TGTGCCTGGAGTACCTCGCTCACCGGGGAGCTGTTTTTT
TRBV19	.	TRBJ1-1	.	CASSTPPNTEAFF	TGTGCCAGTAGTACACCACCGAACACTGAAGCTTTCTTT
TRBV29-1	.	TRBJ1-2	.	CSADKPKGGYTF	TGCAGCGCTGATAAACCGAAGGGTGGCTACACCTTC
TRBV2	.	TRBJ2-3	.	CASSALSTDTQYF	TGTGCCAGCAGTGCACTTAGCACAGATACGCAGTATTTT
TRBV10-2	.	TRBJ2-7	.	CASSFSGQTYEQYF	TGCGCCAGCAGTTTCTCCGGACAAACCTACGAGCAGTACTTC
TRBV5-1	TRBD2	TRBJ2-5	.	CASSYGGEETQYF	TGCGCCAGCAGCTACGGGGGGGAAGAGACCCAGTACTTC
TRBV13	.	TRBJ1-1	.	CASSLVGNTEAFF	TGTGCCAGCAGCTTAGTTGGGAACACTGAAGCTTTCTTT
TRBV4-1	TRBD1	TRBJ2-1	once	CASSRRETGDEQFF	TGCGCCAGCAGCCGCCGGGAGACAGGGGATGAGCAGTTCTTC
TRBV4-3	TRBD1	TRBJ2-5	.	CASSQDPGGSETQYF	TGCGCCAGCAGCCAAGACCCAGGGGGCTCGGAGACCCAGTACTTC
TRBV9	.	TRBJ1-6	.	CASSAEGGQSPLHF	TGTGCCAGCAGCGCGGAGGGGGGACAATCACCCCTCCACTTT
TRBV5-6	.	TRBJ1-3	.	CASSLVQTGNTIYF	TGTGCCAGCAGCTTGGTACAGACCGGAAACACCATATATTTT
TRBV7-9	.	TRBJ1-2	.	CASSLDAGDGYTF	TGTGCCAGCAGCTTAGATGCAGGGGATGGCTACACCTTC
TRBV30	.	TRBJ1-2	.	CAWTLQVRNYGYTF	TGTGCCTGGACCCTACAGGTTAGAAACTATGGCTACACCTTC
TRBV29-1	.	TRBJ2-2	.	CSALRDHLTGELFF	TGCAGCGCCTTAAGGGACCACCTAACCGGGGAGCTGTTTTTT
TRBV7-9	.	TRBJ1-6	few	CASGGGNSPLHF	TGTGCCTCCGGCGGGGGAAATTCACCCCTCCACTTT
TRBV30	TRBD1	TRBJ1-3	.	CAWSGPRTGIRAIYF	TGTGCCTGGAGTGGACCCCGGACAGGTATTCGAGCCATATATTTT
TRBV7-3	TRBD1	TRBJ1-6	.	CASSLGEGQYNSPLHF	TGTGCCAGCAGCTTAGGGGAGGGACAGTATAATTCACCCCTCCACTTT
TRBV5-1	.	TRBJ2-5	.	CASSLVQIQETQYF	TGCGCCAGCAGCTTGGTACAGATCCAAGAGACCCAGTACTTC